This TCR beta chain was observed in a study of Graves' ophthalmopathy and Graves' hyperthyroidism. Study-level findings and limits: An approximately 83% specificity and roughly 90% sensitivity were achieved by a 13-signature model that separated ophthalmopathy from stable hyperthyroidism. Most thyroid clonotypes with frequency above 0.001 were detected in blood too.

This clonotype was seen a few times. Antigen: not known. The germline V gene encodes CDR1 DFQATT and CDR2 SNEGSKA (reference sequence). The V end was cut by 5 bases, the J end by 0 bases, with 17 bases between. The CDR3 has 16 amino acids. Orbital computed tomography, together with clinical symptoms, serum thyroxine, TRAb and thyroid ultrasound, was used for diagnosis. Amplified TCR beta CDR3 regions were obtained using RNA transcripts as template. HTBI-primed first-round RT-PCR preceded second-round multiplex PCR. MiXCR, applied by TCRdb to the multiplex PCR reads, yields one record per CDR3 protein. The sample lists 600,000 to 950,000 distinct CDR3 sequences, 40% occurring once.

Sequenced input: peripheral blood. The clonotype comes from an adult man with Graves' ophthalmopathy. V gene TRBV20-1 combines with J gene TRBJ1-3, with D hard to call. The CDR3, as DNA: TGCAGTGCTCCTATCCCTTACGGAGCCTCTGGAAACACCATATATTTT. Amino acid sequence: CSAPIPYGASGNTIYF.